This TCR beta chain was sequenced in a study of technical replicates of blood from a few donors. The assay was immunoSEQ multiplex PCR, and TCRdb's table has in-frame clones only and misses some. Of 100,000 or so clones detected, 96% appear once; the ten largest clones hold approximately 0.38%. The sequenced material came from T cells isolated from PBMCs. The TCR sequence derives from a human donor in good health.

The CDR3 coding sequence is TGTGCCAGCAGTTTACCGTCTCGGGAGCAGTACTTC. This codes for CASSLPSREQYF. The chain is built from TRBV28 and TRBJ2-7, with D hard to call. Per the germline V gene, CDR1 is MDHEN and CDR2 is SYDVKM. V lost 2 bases and J lost 7, with 9 bases in between. The CDR3 covers 12 residues. The complete variable domain, with remaining parts taken from reference TRBV28 and TRBJ2-7, reads DVKVTQSSRYLVKRTGEKVFLECVQDMDHENMFWYRQDPGLGLRLIYFSYDVKMKEKGDIPEGYSVSREKKERFSLILESASTNQTSMYLCASSLPSREQYFGPGTRLTVT.